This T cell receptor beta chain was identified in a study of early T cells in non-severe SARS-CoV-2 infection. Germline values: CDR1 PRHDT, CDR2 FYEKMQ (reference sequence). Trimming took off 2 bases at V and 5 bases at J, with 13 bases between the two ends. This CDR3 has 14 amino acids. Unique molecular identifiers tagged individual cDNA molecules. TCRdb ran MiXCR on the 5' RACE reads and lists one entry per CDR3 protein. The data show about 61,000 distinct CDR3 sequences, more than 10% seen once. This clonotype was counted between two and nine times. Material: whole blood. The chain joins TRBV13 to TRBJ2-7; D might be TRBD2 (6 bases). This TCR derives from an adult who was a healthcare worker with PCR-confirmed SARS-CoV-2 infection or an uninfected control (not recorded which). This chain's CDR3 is CASSLIGGSHEQYF. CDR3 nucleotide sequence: TGTGCCAGCAGCTTAATCGGGGGTAGCCACGAGCAGTACTTC. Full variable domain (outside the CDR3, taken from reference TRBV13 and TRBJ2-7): AAGVIQSPRHLIKEKRETATLKCYPIPRHDTVYWYQQGPGQDPQFLISFYEKMQSDKGSIPDRFSAQQFSDYHSELNMSSLELGDSALYFCASSLIGGSHEQYFGPGTRLTVT.